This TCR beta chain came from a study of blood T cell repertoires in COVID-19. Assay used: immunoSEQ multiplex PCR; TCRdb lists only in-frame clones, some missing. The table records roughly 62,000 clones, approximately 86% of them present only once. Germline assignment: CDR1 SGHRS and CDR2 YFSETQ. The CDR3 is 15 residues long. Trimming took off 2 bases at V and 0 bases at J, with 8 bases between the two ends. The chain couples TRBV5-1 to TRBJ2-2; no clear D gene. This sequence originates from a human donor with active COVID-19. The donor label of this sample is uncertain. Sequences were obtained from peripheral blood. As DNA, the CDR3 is TGCGCCAGCAGCTTACGGAGTACGAACACCGGGGAGCTGTTTTTT. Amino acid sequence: CASSLRSTNTGELFF.